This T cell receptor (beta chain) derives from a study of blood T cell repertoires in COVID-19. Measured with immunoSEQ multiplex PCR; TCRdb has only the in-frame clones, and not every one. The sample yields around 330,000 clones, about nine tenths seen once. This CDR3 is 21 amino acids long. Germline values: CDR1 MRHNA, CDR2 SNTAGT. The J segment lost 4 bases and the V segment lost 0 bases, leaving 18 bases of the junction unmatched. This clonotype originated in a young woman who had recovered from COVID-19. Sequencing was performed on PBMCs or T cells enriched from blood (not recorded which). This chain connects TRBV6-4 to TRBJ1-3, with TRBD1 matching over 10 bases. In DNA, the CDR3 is TGTGCCAGCAGTGACTCGTTATCCCGGACCCCGGGACAGGGGACGGGAAACACCATATATTTT. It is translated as CASSDSLSRTPGQGTGNTIYF.